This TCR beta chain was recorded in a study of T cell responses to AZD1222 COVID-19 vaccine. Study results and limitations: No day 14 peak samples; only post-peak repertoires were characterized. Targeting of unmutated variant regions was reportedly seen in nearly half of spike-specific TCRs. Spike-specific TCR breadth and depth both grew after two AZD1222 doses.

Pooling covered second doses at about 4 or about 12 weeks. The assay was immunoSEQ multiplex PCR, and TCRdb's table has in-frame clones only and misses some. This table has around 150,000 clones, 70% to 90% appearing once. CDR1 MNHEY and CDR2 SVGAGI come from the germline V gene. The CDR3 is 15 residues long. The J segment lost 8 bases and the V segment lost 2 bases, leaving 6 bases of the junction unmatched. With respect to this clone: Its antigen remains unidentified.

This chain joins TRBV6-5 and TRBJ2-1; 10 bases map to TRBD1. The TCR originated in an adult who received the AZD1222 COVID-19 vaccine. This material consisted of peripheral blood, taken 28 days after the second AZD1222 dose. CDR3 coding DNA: TGTGCCAGCAGTTACCGGGACAGGGGCCCCGATGAGCAGTTCTTC. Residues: CASSYRDRGPDEQFF.